The rows below give T cell receptor beta chains drawn from one sample of a study of sequential checkpoint blockade in melanoma. The repertoire was sequenced with immunoSEQ multiplex PCR; TCRdb's copy has only in-frame clones and lacks some. Counted here are around 12,000 clones, 70% to 85% occurring once; the ten biggest clones make up roughly 27%. The sample here was CD8+ T cells sorted from blood (inferred from file names), taken from a patient given nivolumab and ipilimumab in sequence. The receptors come from a human donor with melanoma. CDR3s include the opening cysteine and the closing phenylalanine or tryptophan. The D gene is left open where the match is weak. A clone size is listed for some rows: how often the clone was seen (once, few, many), or a class if it is expanded.

d_gene	v_gene	len	j_gene	abundance	CDR3nt	CDR3aa
NA	TRBV27	14	TRBJ2-7	NA	TGTGCCAGCAGTTGGGGCAGGCCGCCCTACGAGCAGTACTTC	CASSWGRPPYEQYF
NA	TRBV6-1	13	TRBJ1-1	NA	TGTGCCAGCAGTGATTATACAGTCACTGAAGCTTTCTTT	CASSDYTVTEAFF
NA	TRBV4-1	14	TRBJ2-7	once	TGCGCCAGCAGCCAAGAGTGGACAGAATACGAGCAGTACTTC	CASSQEWTEYEQYF
NA	TRBV2	14	TRBJ1-2	NA	TGTGCCAGCAGTGGGGAGGACGGCCCCCATGGCTACACCTTC	CASSGEDGPHGYTF
TRBD1	TRBV4-3	15	TRBJ1-3	NA	TGCGCCAGCAGCCCAACGACAGGGTCTGGAAACACCATATATTTT	CASSPTTGSGNTIYF
TRBD2	TRBV10-3	17	TRBJ2-5	NA	TGTGCCATCAGTGGAATAGCGGGAGAGGTTGGAGGGGAGACCCAGTACTTC	CAISGIAGEVGGETQYF
NA	TRBV9	17	TRBJ1-1	NA	TGTGCCAGCAGCGTAACCCCCCCAAGGACAATGGACACTGAAGCTTTCTTT	CASSVTPPRTMDTEAFF
NA	TRBV9	14	TRBJ1-1	NA	TGTGCCAGCACCGTAGGAGGGGGGGCCACTGAAGCTTTCTTT	CASTVGGGATEAFF
NA	TRBV15	15	TRBJ2-1	NA	TGTGCCACCAGCAGTTCGGGGAGCTCCTACAATGAGCAGTTCTTC	CATSSSGSSYNEQFF
TRBD2	TRBV9	15	TRBJ2-5	NA	TGTGCCAGCAGCTTAACCGGGACTACAAGAGAGGCCCAGTACTTC	CASSLTGTTREAQYF
TRBD2	TRBV7-9	16	TRBJ2-7	NA	TGTGCCAGCAGCCCCCTAGCGGGAGGCCTCTTCTACGAGCAGTACTTC	CASSPLAGGLFYEQYF
NA	TRBV7-6	16	TRBJ2-7	NA	TGTGCCAGCAGCGCCCCTGGTATTGAGGGCTCCTACGAGCAGTACTTC	CASSAPGIEGSYEQYF
TRBD2	TRBV27	17	TRBJ2-1	NA	TGTGCCAGCAGTCAAGGTGCCCTAGCGGGGGTATACAATGAGCAGTTCTTC	CASSQGALAGVYNEQFF
NA	TRBV9	15	TRBJ1-1	NA	TGTGCCAGCAGCGTAGCTTCTGGGATGACAGAGGAAGCTTTCTTT	CASSVASGMTEEAFF
NA	TRBV7-8	12	TRBJ2-5	NA	TGTGCCAGCAGCGGCGATCGAGGGACCCAGTACTTC	CASSGDRGTQYF
NA	TRBV6-6	16	TRBJ2-7	NA	TGTGCCAGCAGTTATCTACCGATTACGAGCTCCTACGAGCAGTACTTC	CASSYLPITSSYEQYF
TRBD2	TRBV27	14	TRBJ2-7	NA	TGTGCCAGCAGTCCAGCGGGAGTGTATTACGAGCAGTACTTC	CASSPAGVYYEQYF
NA	TRBV6-6	14	TRBJ1-1	NA	TGTGCCAGCAGTGCCCCTAAATTGAACACTGAAGCTTTCTTT	CASSAPKLNTEAFF
TRBD2	TRBV11-3	15	TRBJ2-1	NA	TGTGCCAGCAGCCCAGGACTAGCGGGGTACAATGAGCAGTTCTTC	CASSPGLAGYNEQFF
TRBD2	TRBV5-6	12	TRBJ2-7	NA	TGTGCCAGCAGCAGAGGGAGGGGCGAGCAGTACTTC	CASSRGRGEQYF
TRBD1	TRBV14	15	TRBJ1-1	NA	TGTGCCAGCAGCCTCTCCGGGACAGGGGGAACTGAAGCTTTCTTT	CASSLSGTGGTEAFF
NA	TRBV27	16	TRBJ2-6	NA	TGTGCCAGCAGTTTCGGTGGGCAAACTGGGGCCAACGTCCTGACTTTC	CASSFGGQTGANVLTF
NA	TRBV25-1	16	TRBJ2-5	NA	TGTGCCAGCAGTGAACCGGGGACACTGTACCAAGAGACCCAGTACTTC	CASSEPGTLYQETQYF
NA	TRBV10-1	14	TRBJ2-3	NA	TGCGCCAGCAGTGACCCCCCGCAGGGGTGGACGCAGTATTTT	CASSDPPQGWTQYF
NA	TRBV5-1	11	TRBJ2-7	NA	TGCGCCAGCAGCCAAGGGGAGGCGCAGTACTTC	CASSQGEAQYF
NA	TRBV4-3	15	TRBJ1-4	NA	TGCGCCAGCAGCCAAGTCGGCAGGGTGATGGAAAAACTGTTTTTT	CASSQVGRVMEKLFF
TRBD1	TRBV5-1	17	TRBJ2-1	NA	TGCGCCAGCAGCTTGAGGGGACAGGGAGTATCCTACAATGAGCAGTTCTTC	CASSLRGQGVSYNEQFF
NA	TRBV9	15	TRBJ2-7	NA	TGTGCCAGCAGCACGAGCTTTGAAATAATGTACGAGCAGTACTTC	CASSTSFEIMYEQYF
TRBD2	TRBV5-4	16	TRBJ2-3	NA	TGTGCCAGCAGCTCAGGGACTAGCGGGGGCCCAGATACGCAGTATTTT	CASSSGTSGGPDTQYF
TRBD1	TRBV19	15	TRBJ1-6	NA	TGTGCCAGTAGTTTAGGACAGGGGTTTCGTTCACCCCTCCACTTT	CASSLGQGFRSPLHF
TRBD1	TRBV19	17	TRBJ2-3	NA	TGTGCCAGTAGTGTCAGGACAGGGGGTTATAGCACAGATACGCAGTATTTT	CASSVRTGGYSTDTQYF
TRBD2	TRBV12-5	15	TRBJ2-5	NA	TGTGCTAGTGGTCGGGGACTAGCGGGGGAAGAGACCCAGTACTTC	CASGRGLAGEETQYF
NA	TRBV7-9	16	TRBJ2-4	medium-sized	TGTGCCAGCAGCTTAGATACGGGTTTAGCCAAAAACATTCAGTACTTC	CASSLDTGLAKNIQYF
NA	TRBV4-3	18	TRBJ1-4	NA	TGCGCCAGCAGCCAAGAACCCTTCTCGGGGGTTTCAAATGAAAAACTGTTTTTT	CASSQEPFSGVSNEKLFF
NA	TRBV19	15	TRBJ1-2	NA	TGTGCCAGTAGTATACAGGCGGGTCTCCGACGTGGCTACACCTTC	CASSIQAGLRRGYTF
NA	TRBV6-4	15	TRBJ2-1	NA	TGTGCCAGCAGCGTCGACGGGGGCTCCTACAATGAGCAGTTCTTC	CASSVDGGSYNEQFF
NA	TRBV29-1	13	TRBJ1-1	NA	TGCAGCGTCGGGGGGGGGACGAACACTGAAGCTTTCTTT	CSVGGGTNTEAFF
TRBD2	TRBV4-3	15	TRBJ2-3	once	TGCGCCAGCAGCCAAGAGTTGGGGGGGGCAGATACGCAGTATTTT	CASSQELGGADTQYF
NA	TRBV5-4	12	TRBJ1-1	NA	TGTGCCAGCAGCTCTGACAGGTTGGAAGCTTTCTTT	CASSSDRLEAFF
TRBD1	TRBV27	14	TRBJ1-1	NA	TGTGCCAGCAGTGTGACAGGGACTCACACTGAAGCTTTCTTT	CASSVTGTHTEAFF